The present T cell receptor beta chain was sequenced within a study of T cell responses to AZD1222 COVID-19 vaccine. The study's findings and limits: After the peak T cell response, and only then, were repertoires sampled.

The CDR3 runs to 13 residues. V was pared by 7 bases and J by 3 bases, with 13 bases between. Germline values: CDR1 SNHLY, CDR2 FYNNEI. About this clone itself: The antigen remains unidentified.

The protocol was immunoSEQ multiplex PCR, while the TCRdb copy is restricted to in-frame clones and leaves out a portion. The sample has around 150,000 clones; roughly 93% are singletons. The TCR comes from an adult who received the AZD1222 COVID-19 vaccine. This sequence joins TRBV2 and TRBJ2-7; D not certain. Sequencing used peripheral blood, obtained 28 days after the second AZD1222 dose. CDR3 amino acids: CASTGSMIYEQYF. CDR3 coding DNA: TGTGCCAGCACTGGCAGTATGATCTACGAGCAGTACTTC.